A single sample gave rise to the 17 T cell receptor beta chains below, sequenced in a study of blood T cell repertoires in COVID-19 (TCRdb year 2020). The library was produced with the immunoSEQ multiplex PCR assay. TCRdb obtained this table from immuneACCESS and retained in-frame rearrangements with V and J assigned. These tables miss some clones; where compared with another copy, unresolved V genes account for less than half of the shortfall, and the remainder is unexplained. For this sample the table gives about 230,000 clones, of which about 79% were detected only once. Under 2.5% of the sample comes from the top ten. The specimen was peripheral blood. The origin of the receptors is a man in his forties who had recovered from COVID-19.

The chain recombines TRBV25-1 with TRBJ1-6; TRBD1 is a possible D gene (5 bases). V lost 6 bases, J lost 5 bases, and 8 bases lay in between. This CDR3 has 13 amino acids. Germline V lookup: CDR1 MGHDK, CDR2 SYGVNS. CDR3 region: CASSGGNNSPLHF. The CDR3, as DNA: TGTGCCAGCAGCGGGGGGAATAATTCACCCCTCCACTTT. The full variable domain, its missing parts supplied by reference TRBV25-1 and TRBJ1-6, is EADIYQTPRYLVIGTGKKITLECSQTMGHDKMYWYQQDPGMELHLIHYSYGVNSTEKGDLSSESTVSRIRTEHFPLTLESARPSHTSQYLCASSGGNNSPLHFGNGTRLTVT.

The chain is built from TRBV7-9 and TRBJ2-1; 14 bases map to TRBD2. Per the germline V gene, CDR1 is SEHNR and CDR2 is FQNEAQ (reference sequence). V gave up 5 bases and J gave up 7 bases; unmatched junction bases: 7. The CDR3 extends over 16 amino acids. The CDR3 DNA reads TGTGCCAGCAGCGGGGGACTAGCGGGAGCTCAGAATGAGCAGTTCTTC. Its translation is CASSGGLAGAQNEQFF.

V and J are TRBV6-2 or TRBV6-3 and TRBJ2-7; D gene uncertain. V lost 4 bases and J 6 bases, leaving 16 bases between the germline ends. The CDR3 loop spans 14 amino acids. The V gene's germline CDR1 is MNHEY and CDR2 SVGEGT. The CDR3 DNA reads TGTGCCAGCAGTTTGGATCAGGCTCTTTTCGAGCAGTACTTC. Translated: CASSLDQALFEQYF.

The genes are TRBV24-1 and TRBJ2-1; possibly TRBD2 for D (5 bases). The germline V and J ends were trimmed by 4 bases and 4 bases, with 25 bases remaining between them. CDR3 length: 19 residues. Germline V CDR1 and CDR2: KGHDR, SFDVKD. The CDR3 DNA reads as TGTGCCACCAGTGACCCCCCGACTACAAACGGCTGGATTTACAATGAGCAGTTCTTC. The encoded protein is CATSDPPTTNGWIYNEQFF.

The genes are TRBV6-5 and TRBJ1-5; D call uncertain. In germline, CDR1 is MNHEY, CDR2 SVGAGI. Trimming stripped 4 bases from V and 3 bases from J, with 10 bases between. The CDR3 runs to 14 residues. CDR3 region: CASSFRGLNQPQHF. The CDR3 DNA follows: TGTGCCAGCAGTTTTCGGGGTCTCAATCAGCCCCAGCATTTT.

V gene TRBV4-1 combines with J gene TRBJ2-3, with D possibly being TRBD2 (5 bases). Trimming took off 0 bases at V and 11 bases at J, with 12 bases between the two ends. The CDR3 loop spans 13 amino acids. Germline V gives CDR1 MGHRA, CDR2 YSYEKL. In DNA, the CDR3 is TGCGCCAGCAGCCAAGATGTGGAGGTCGGGCAGTATTTT. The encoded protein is CASSQDVEVGQYF.

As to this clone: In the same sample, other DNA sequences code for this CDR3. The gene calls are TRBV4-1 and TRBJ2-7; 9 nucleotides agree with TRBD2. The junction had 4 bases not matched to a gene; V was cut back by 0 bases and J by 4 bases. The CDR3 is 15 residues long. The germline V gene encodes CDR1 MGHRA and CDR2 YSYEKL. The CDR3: CASSQDLAGGYEQYF. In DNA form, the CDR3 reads TGCGCCAGCAGCCAAGATCTTGCGGGGGGGTACGAGCAGTACTTC.

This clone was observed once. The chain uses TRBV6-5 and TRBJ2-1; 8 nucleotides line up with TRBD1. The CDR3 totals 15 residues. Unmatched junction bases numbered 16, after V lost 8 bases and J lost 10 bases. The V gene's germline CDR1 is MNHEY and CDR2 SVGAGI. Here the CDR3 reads CASSVDRVSGREQFF. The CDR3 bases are TGTGCCAGCTCCGTGGACAGGGTAAGCGGTAGGGAGCAGTTCTTC.

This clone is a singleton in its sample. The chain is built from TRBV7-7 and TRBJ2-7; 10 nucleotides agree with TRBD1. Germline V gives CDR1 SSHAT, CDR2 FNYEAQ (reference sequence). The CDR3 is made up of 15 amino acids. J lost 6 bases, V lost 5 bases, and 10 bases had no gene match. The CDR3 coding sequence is TGTGCCAGCAGCATCGGGACAGGGGAAGGCTCCGAGCAGTACTTC. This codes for CASSIGTGEGSEQYF.

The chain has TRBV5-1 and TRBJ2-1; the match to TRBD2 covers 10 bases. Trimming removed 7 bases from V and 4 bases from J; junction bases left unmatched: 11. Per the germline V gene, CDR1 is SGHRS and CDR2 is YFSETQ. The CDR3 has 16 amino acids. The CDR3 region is CASYLDPAGGYNEQFF. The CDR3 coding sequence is TGCGCCAGCTATCTTGATCCAGCGGGGGGGTACAATGAGCAGTTCTTC.

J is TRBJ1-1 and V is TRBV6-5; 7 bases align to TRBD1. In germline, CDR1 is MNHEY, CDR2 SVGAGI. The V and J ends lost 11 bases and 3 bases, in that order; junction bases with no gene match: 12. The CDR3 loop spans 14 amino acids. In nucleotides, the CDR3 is TGTGCCTCCTGGACAGTTGACAGGGACACTGAAGCTTTCTTT. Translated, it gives CASWTVDRDTEAFF.

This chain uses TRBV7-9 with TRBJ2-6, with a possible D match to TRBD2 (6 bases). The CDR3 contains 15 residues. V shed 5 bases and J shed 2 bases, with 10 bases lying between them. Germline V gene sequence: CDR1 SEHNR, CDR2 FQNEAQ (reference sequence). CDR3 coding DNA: TGTGCCAGCAGCCGCGGGGAGACTGGGGCCAACGTCCTGACTTTC. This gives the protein CASSRGETGANVLTF.

The CDR3 DNA sequence: TGTGCCAGCAGCGTAACTAGCGGGTTTGAGCAGTTCTTC. Translating gives CASSVTSGFEQFF. This chain uses TRBV9 with TRBJ2-1; 9 bases are shared with TRBD2. CDR3 length: 13 residues. The V segment lost 1 base and the J segment 9 bases; nucleotides outside the gene matches: 2. Germline V gives CDR1 SGDLS, CDR2 YYNGEE.

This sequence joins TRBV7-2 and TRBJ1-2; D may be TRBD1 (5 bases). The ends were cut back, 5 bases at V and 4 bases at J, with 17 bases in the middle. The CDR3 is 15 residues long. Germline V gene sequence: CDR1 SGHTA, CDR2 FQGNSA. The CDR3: CASSLQVQGPYGYTF. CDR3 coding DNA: TGTGCCAGCAGCCTACAAGTCCAGGGCCCCTATGGCTACACCTTC.

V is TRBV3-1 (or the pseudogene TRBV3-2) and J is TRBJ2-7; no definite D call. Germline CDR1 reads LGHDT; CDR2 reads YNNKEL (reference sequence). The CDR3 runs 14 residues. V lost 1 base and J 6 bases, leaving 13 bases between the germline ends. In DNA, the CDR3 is TGTGCCAGCAGCCAAGTATTGGATAGAGGCGAGCAGTACTTC. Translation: CASSQVLDRGEQYF.

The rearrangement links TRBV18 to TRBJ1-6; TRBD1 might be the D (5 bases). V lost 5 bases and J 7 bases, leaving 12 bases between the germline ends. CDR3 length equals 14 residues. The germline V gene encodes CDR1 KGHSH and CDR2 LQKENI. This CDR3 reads CASSKWRGNSPLHF. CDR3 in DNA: TGTGCCAGCTCAAAATGGAGGGGCAATTCACCCCTCCACTTT. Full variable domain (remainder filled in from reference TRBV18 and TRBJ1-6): NAGVMQNPRHLVRRRGQEARLRCSPMKGHSHVYWYRQLPEEGLKFMVYLQKENIIDESGMPKERFSAEFPKEGPSILRIQQVVRGDSAAYFCASSKWRGNSPLHFGNGTRLTVT.

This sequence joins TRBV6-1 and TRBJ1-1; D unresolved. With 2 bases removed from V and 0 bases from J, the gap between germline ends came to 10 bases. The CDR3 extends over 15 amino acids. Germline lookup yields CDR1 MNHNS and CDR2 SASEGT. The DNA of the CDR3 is TGTGCCAGCAGTGAATACGAGATCATGAACACTGAAGCTTTCTTT. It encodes CASSEYEIMNTEAFF.